This TCR beta chain was captured in a study of cytomegalovirus exposure and HLA in healthy donors. The study, taken as a whole, reports: Sequences of the TCR beta chain were said to predict the HLA-A and HLA-B alleles of most subjects accurately.

The PCR had 60 Vbeta and 13 Jbeta primers. TCRdb's copy holds only in-frame clones and misses some; the assay was immunoSEQ multiplex PCR. The table shows some 190,000 clones, with approximately 86% occurring only once. About this clone itself: What it binds is unknown.

The V and J ends lost 4 bases and 5 bases respectively, with 11 bases between them. Per germline, CDR1 LNHDA and CDR2 SQIVND (reference sequence). The CDR3 contains 13 residues. This sequence originates from a woman aged 30 to 39 in good health and CMV-seronegative. The sample was PBMCs. This sequence joins TRBV19 and TRBJ2-5, with a tentative D call TRBD1 (6 bases). This CDR3 reads CASSRQGRETQYF. CDR3 DNA sequence: TGTGCCAGTAGTAGGCAGGGGCGGGAGACCCAGTACTTC.